Below, 10 T cell receptor beta chains from the same sample are listed, as sequenced in a study of blood T cells in healthy people across ages. With a J-beta primer mix and a sample-barcoded 5' primer, a second PCR ran roughly 6 to 11 cycles. TCRdb re-derived calls from the 5' RACE reads in MiXCR, one entry per CDR3 protein. Found here are roughly 1,300,000 distinct CDR3 sequences, approximately 59% of them singletons; the top ten hold under 8.5%. Sequenced: blood. These receptor sequences come from a man aged 18-30 years in good health.

The chain carries TRBV12-3 or TRBV12-4 and TRBJ1-2; tentatively, D is TRBD1 (6 bases). This CDR3 has 12 amino acids. The germline V and J ends were trimmed by 5 bases and 9 bases, with 13 bases remaining between them. The CDR3 here is CASSTGFLRYTF. In DNA, the CDR3 is TGTGCCAGCAGTACAGGGTTTTTGCGCTACACCTTC.

Only a few counts were recorded for this clonotype. The chain recombines TRBV12-3 or TRBV12-4 with TRBJ2-3; no reliable D call. Trimming took 3 bases from V and 3 from J, leaving 7 bases between them. This CDR3 comprises 13 residues. The CDR3: CASSFSDTDTQYF. The CDR3 bases are TGTGCCAGCAGTTTTTCCGATACAGATACGCAGTATTTT.

The chain is built from TRBV13 and TRBJ1-2; D ambiguous. CDR1 is PRHDT and CDR2 is FYEKMQ in the germline V gene (reference sequence). The length of the CDR3 is 13 residues. With 5 bases removed from V and 6 bases from J, the gap between germline ends came to 13 bases. The CDR3 sequence is CASSAGLRDGYTF. CDR3 DNA: TGTGCCAGCAGCGCCGGCCTCCGGGATGGCTACACCTTC. The variable domain in full, with the rest retrieved from reference TRBV13 and TRBJ1-2, is AAGVIQSPRHLIKEKRETATLKCYPIPRHDTVYWYQQGPGQDPQFLISFYEKMQSDKGSIPDRFSAQQFSDYHSELNMSSLELGDSALYFCASSAGLRDGYTFGSGTRLTVV.

This clonotype was counted between two and nine times. The chain joins TRBV4-1 to TRBJ2-1; the D is unclear. The germline gives CDR1 MGHRA, CDR2 YSYEKL. The V end was cut by 0 bases, the J end by 4 bases, with 7 bases between. The CDR3 contains 14 residues. The CDR3 region has the DNA TGCGCCAGCAGCCAAGATGTGGTTTACAATGAGCAGTTCTTC. Its protein is CASSQDVVYNEQFF.

V and J are TRBV28 and TRBJ2-7, with 10 positions matching TRBD2. This CDR3 is 12 amino acids long. V shed 5 bases and J 7 bases; nucleotides not matched to a gene: 2. Looked up from germline, CDR1 is MDHEN and CDR2 is SYDVKM. CDR3 DNA: TGTGCCAGCAGTGGTAGCGGGAGGGAGCAGTACTTC. It is translated as CASSGSGREQYF. The whole variable domain, filled in from reference TRBV28 and TRBJ2-7, reads DVKVTQSSRYLVKRTGEKVFLECVQDMDHENMFWYRQDPGLGLRLIYFSYDVKMKEKGDIPEGYSVSREKKERFSLILESASTNQTSMYLCASSGSGREQYFGPGTRLTVT.

This clonotype turned up a few times. The V and J genes are TRBV6-6 and TRBJ2-3; tentatively, D is TRBD1 (6 bases). V lost 8 bases and J 4 bases, leaving 16 bases between the germline ends. The CDR3 loop spans 14 amino acids. Germline V gives CDR1 MNHNY, CDR2 SVGAGI (reference sequence). CDR3 sequence reads: CASENRGIPDTQYF. The CDR3 coding sequence is TGTGCCAGCGAGAATAGGGGGATCCCAGATACGCAGTATTTT.

V usage is TRBV6-1 and J usage is TRBJ1-5; tentative D call: TRBD1 (5 bases). The CDR3 extends over 17 amino acids. V was shortened by 6 bases and J by 0 bases, with 18 bases between the two germline ends. Germline V lookup: CDR1 MNHNS, CDR2 SASEGT. The CDR3 DNA reads as TGTGCCAGCAGACATCAAGTTGAGGGGAATAGCAATCAGCCCCAGCATTTT. It is translated as CASRHQVEGNSNQPQHF.

CDR3 nucleotides: TGTGCCAGCAGCTTAGAGACCTCATATGCGGATACGCAGTATTTT. Amino acids: CASSLETSYADTQYF. This chain links TRBV7-9 with TRBJ2-3; no reliable D call. V was shortened by 1 base and J by 6 bases, with 14 bases between the two germline ends. Germline values: CDR1 SEHNR, CDR2 FQNEAQ (reference sequence). The CDR3 length is 15 residues.

The rearrangement links TRBV20-1 to TRBJ2-4, with 9 bases fitting TRBD2. The J segment lost 2 bases and the V segment lost 5 bases, leaving 10 bases of the junction unmatched. Germline CDR1 reads DFQATT; CDR2 reads SNEGSKA (reference sequence). The CDR3 spans 16 residues. CDR3 DNA: TGCAGTGCTCGCTGGCCAGCGGGAGGAACCAAAAACATTCAGTACTTC. Amino acid sequence: CSARWPAGGTKNIQYF.

The V and J genes are TRBV29-1 and TRBJ2-1; 10 nucleotides align to TRBD2. J gave up 9 bases and V 4 bases, and 12 bases lay outside the gene matches. Germline V gene lookup returns CDR1 SQVTM and CDR2 ANQGSEA. The CDR3 spans 15 residues. The DNA of the CDR3 is TGCAGCGTTGCATTGAGCGGGGGGGGGCGGGGTGAGCAGTTCTTC. Residues: CSVALSGGGRGEQFF.